What follows are 27 T cell receptor beta chains derived from one specimen sequenced in a study of cytomegalovirus exposure and HLA in healthy donors. This PCR relied on a set of 60 Vbeta primers and 13 Jbeta primers. Sequencing used immunoSEQ multiplex PCR; TCRdb keeps in-frame clones, though not all of them. The sample consists of around 200,000 clones, about 88% of them appearing once. The specimen sequenced was PBMCs. Receptors originate from a woman aged 30 to 39 in good health and CMV-seronegative.

The genes are TRBV27 and TRBJ2-1, with a weak D call TRBD2 (6 bases). This CDR3 spans 13 amino acids. Trimming cost V 3 bases and J 5 bases, with 8 bases left between them. Germline CDR1 and CDR2: MNHEY and SMNVEV (reference sequence). The CDR3 loop is CASSFLANNEQFF. In nucleotides, the CDR3 is TGTGCCAGCAGTTTTCTAGCGAACAATGAGCAGTTCTTC.

This chain joins TRBV2 and TRBJ1-2; a possible D gene is TRBD1 (5 bases). This CDR3 region has 14 residues. V lost 1 base to trimming and J lost 5 bases, with 11 bases between them. Germline lookup yields CDR1 SNHLY and CDR2 FYNNEI. The CDR3 spells CASSEEGIGYGYTF. CDR3 coding DNA: TGTGCCAGCAGTGAAGAGGGGATTGGGTATGGCTACACCTTC.

V and J are TRBV29-1 and TRBJ2-1; 11 bases map to TRBD2. The length of the CDR3 is 17 residues. Per the germline V gene, CDR1 is SQVTM and CDR2 is ANQGSEA. The V and J ends lost 8 bases and 2 bases, in that order; junction bases with no gene match: 14. The CDR3 protein is CSFSGGAPLDTYNEQFF. In nucleotides, the CDR3 is TGCAGCTTTAGCGGGGGGGCTCCCCTAGACACCTACAATGAGCAGTTCTTC.

This rearrangement joins TRBV7-2 to TRBJ2-7; D is unresolved. With 2 bases removed from V and 3 bases from J, the gap between germline ends came to 11 bases. The length of the CDR3 is 14 residues. Germline V CDR1 and CDR2: SGHTA, FQGNSA. CDR3 coding DNA: TGTGCCAGCAGCTTAAACCGTCGAGGCTACGAGCAGTACTTC. It encodes CASSLNRRGYEQYF.

The V gene is TRBV7-8, the J gene TRBJ2-7, with TRBD1 matching 11 bases. The V segment lost 4 bases and the J segment 3 bases; nucleotides outside the gene matches: 5. From germline, CDR1 is SGHVS and CDR2 FQNEAQ. The length of the CDR3 is 15 residues. The DNA of the CDR3 is TGTGCCAGCAGCTATAAGGGACAGGGGGGCTACGAGCAGTACTTC. Its translation is CASSYKGQGGYEQYF.

This clone was counted once. The CDR3 DNA reads as TGTGCCAGCAGCTTGGGCATGGTGATGAACACTGAAGCTTTCTTT. This sequence encodes CASSLGMVMNTEAFF. J is TRBJ1-1 and V is TRBV7-9, with D unresolved. The length of the CDR3 is 15 residues. Germline loops: CDR1 SEHNR, CDR2 FQNEAQ (reference sequence). Trimming stripped 3 bases from V and 0 bases from J, with 11 bases between.

There are a few counts of this clone. V usage is TRBV5-8 and J usage is TRBJ2-1, with D unresolved. The CDR3 contains 12 residues. V lost 0 bases and J 9 bases, leaving 7 bases between the germline ends. Germline V gives CDR1 SGHTS, CDR2 YDEGEE. The CDR3 reads CASSLGRVEQFF. CDR3 coding DNA: TGTGCCAGCAGCTTGGGTCGGGTTGAGCAGTTCTTC.

The genes are TRBV29-1 and TRBJ2-7; tentatively, D is TRBD1 (5 bases). Trimming stripped 6 bases from V and 6 bases from J, with 15 bases between. Germline V gene lookup returns CDR1 SQVTM and CDR2 ANQGSEA. The CDR3 runs to 12 residues. CDR3 bases: TGCAGCGTCGCTGGGGCTACGGGCGAGCAGTACTTC. Its protein is CSVAGATGEQYF.

This chain joins TRBV21-1 and TRBJ1-2; TRBD1, the table's D call, was not compared with the DNA. TRBV21-1 is a known pseudogene. The CDR3 covers 14 residues. The CDR3 nucleotides read TGTGCCAGCACCGAAACAGGGAGAAACGATGGCTACACCTTC. Translation gives CASTETGRNDGYTF.

The chain couples TRBV5-1 to TRBJ1-2; 9 bases line up with TRBD1. The germline CDR1 and CDR2 sequences are SGHRS and YFSETQ. CDR3 size: 13 residues. The junction had 3 bases not matched to a gene; V was cut back by 2 bases and J by 7 bases. The CDR3: CASSLRTGVGYTF. In DNA, the CDR3 is TGCGCCAGCAGCTTACGGACAGGGGTTGGCTACACCTTC.

V and J are TRBV29-1 and TRBJ2-2; TRBD2 matches at 8 bases. The CDR3 length is 13 residues. V was clipped by 7 bases and J by 5 bases; unmatched bases: 6. Germline V gene lookup returns CDR1 SQVTM and CDR2 ANQGSEA. The CDR3 nucleotides are TGCAGCGCAAGCGGGAGTAGGACCGGGGAGCTGTTTTTT. It yields the protein CSASGSRTGELFF.

The gene calls are TRBV15 and TRBJ1-2; maybe TRBD1 (6 bases). V lost 1 base and J 6 bases, leaving 18 bases between the germline ends. The CDR3 length is 16 residues. CDR1 and CDR2 (germline): LNHNV, YYDKDF (reference sequence). The CDR3, as DNA: TGTGCCACCAGCAGAGGCACAGGGATTAGAGGGAATGGCTACACCTTC. As protein: CATSRGTGIRGNGYTF. The entire variable domain, with the rest obtained from reference TRBV15 and TRBJ1-2, is as follows: DAMVIQNPRYQVTQFGKPVTLSCSQTLNHNVMYWYQQKSSQAPKLLFHYYDKDFNNEADTPDNFQSRRPNTSFCFLDIRSPGLGDTAMYLCATSRGTGIRGNGYTFGSGTRLTVV.

The V gene is TRBV27, the J gene TRBJ2-5, with TRBD1 identical over 9 bases. The CDR3 is made up of 16 amino acids. V lost 4 bases to trimming and J lost 4 bases; unmatched junction nucleotides: 10. Germline V CDR1 and CDR2: MNHEY, SMNVEV (reference sequence). CDR3 sequence (DNA): TGTGCCAGCAGTTCCTTGCTGGGACAGGGTAGAGAGACCCAGTACTTC. Residues: CASSSLLGQGRETQYF.

The chain recombines TRBV29-1 with TRBJ1-1; tentative D call: TRBD1 (6 bases). Deletions cut 4 bases from V and 4 bases from J, with 13 bases between. This CDR3 is 13 amino acids long. Germline values: CDR1 SQVTM, CDR2 ANQGSEA. The DNA for the CDR3 is TGCAGCGTTGGGGGAGGGGGGACCACTGAAGCTTTCTTT. Protein sequence: CSVGGGGTTEAFF.

This chain connects TRBV19 to TRBJ1-5, with D unclear. Trimming stripped 3 bases from V and 0 bases from J, with 12 bases between. Germline V gene sequence: CDR1 LNHDA, CDR2 SQIVND (reference sequence). The CDR3 runs to 16 residues. The CDR3 region has the DNA TGTGCCAGTAGTATTGCTACAGACTATAGCAATCAGCCCCAGCATTTT. Its translation is CASSIATDYSNQPQHF.

This clone was detected a few times. This chain uses TRBV11-3 with TRBJ1-2, with a weak D call TRBD1 (6 bases). The CDR3 has 14 residues. V was trimmed by 5 bases and J by 7 bases, leaving 17 bases between them. The germline V gene encodes CDR1 SGHNT and CDR2 YENEEA. The CDR3 protein is CASSPARGFCGYTF. The CDR3, as DNA: TGTGCCAGCAGCCCCGCCAGGGGCTTTTGTGGCTACACCTTC.

The J gene is TRBJ1-1, the V gene TRBV19, with 7 bases fitting TRBD1. The CDR3 is 14 residues long. Germline lookup yields CDR1 LNHDA and CDR2 SQIVND (reference sequence). Trimming removed 4 bases from V and 5 bases from J; junction bases left unmatched: 7. CDR3: CASSRGGLGTEAFF. Here the CDR3 DNA reads TGTGCCAGTAGTAGAGGGGGCTTAGGTACTGAAGCTTTCTTT.

The chain recombines TRBV11-2 with TRBJ2-3, with 8 bases fitting TRBD2. The CDR3 extends over 15 amino acids. Germline CDR1 SGHAT, CDR2 FQNNGV. J gave up 2 bases and V 7 bases, and 8 bases lay outside the gene matches. The CDR3 reads CASTERGRNTDTQYF. The CDR3 DNA reads as TGTGCCAGCACCGAGCGGGGGCGCAACACAGATACGCAGTATTTT.

This chain uses TRBV5-6 with TRBJ2-3; weak D call: TRBD2 (6 bases). Germline values: CDR1 SGHDT, CDR2 YYEEEE. CDR3 length: 15 residues. V lost 4 bases and J lost 1, with 13 bases in between. The CDR3 sequence is CASSLGLKRTDTQYF. CDR3 sequence (DNA): TGTGCCAGCAGCCTGGGACTTAAACGCACAGATACGCAGTATTTT.

This clone has more than one count but fewer than ten. The chain is built from TRBV6-6 and TRBJ1-4; 7 nucleotides agree with TRBD1. Germline trimming cut 6 bases from V and 7 bases from J; bases unmatched to any gene: 11. In germline, CDR1 is MNHNY, CDR2 SVGAGI (reference sequence). The CDR3 loop spans 15 amino acids. CDR3 sequence (DNA): TGTGCCAGCAGCCGCAGACAGGGTTATGGTGAAAAACTGTTTTTT. It codes for CASSRRQGYGEKLFF.

V usage is TRBV6-1 and J usage is TRBJ1-1, with a possible D match to TRBD1 (6 bases). Germline lookup yields CDR1 MNHNS and CDR2 SASEGT. This CDR3 has 13 amino acids. Trimming shortened V by 2 bases and J by 7 bases, and 11 bases separated the two germline ends. Written as DNA, the CDR3 is TGTGCCAGCAGTGAAATGGGGGCCGTTGAAGCTTTCTTT. Its protein product is CASSEMGAVEAFF.

This clone was seen just once. One end of the junction is discordant with germline, which a read error may explain. The V gene is TRBV6-6, the J gene TRBJ1-1; 7 bases line up with TRBD1. Germline V gene data show CDR1 as MNHNY and CDR2 as SVGAGI (reference sequence). This CDR3 has 12 residues. This CDR3 is CASSYSGTVFSF. The CDR3 DNA reads TGTGCCAGCAGTTACTCTGGGACAGTTTTCTCCTTT.

This clone was seen a few times. The chain combines TRBV5-4 with TRBJ2-7; TRBD1 agrees at 10 bases. Unmatched junction bases numbered 10, after V lost 7 bases and J lost 6 bases. CDR3 length: 14 residues. CDR1 SGHNT and CDR2 YYREEE come from the germline V gene (reference sequence). CDR3 sequence: CASSLEGTGVEQYF. The CDR3 nucleotides are TGTGCCAGCTCCCTTGAGGGGACAGGGGTCGAGCAGTACTTC.

This chain links TRBV13 with TRBJ2-5; D is possibly TRBD1 (5 bases). CDR1 PRHDT and CDR2 FYEKMQ come from the germline V gene (reference sequence). The CDR3 sequence is 15 residues long. Trimming shortened V by 5 bases and J by 0 bases, and 13 bases separated the two germline ends. The CDR3 loop reads CASSVRQWYQETQYF. CDR3 nucleotide sequence: TGTGCCAGCAGCGTACGACAGTGGTACCAAGAGACCCAGTACTTC.

The CDR3 loop is CASSSGTGLYF. In DNA form, the CDR3 reads TGTGCCAGCAGTTCCGGGACAGGCCTGTATTTT. This rearrangement joins TRBV7-9 to TRBJ2-3; 8 bases align to TRBD1. The germline V gene has CDR1 SEHNR and CDR2 FQNEAQ (reference sequence). This CDR3 is 11 amino acids long. J gave up 14 bases and V 6 bases, and 7 bases lay outside the gene matches.

J is TRBJ1-4 and V is TRBV19; a possible D gene is TRBD1 (5 bases). Germline CDR1 LNHDA, CDR2 SQIVND (reference sequence). This CDR3 spans 15 amino acids. Trimming took 5 bases from V and 3 from J, leaving 13 bases between them. The CDR3 reads CASSAPGLANEKLFF. The CDR3 nucleotides read TGTGCCAGTAGTGCCCCAGGGTTGGCTAATGAAAAACTGTTTTTT.

As concerns this clone: This sample includes further DNA sequences coding for the same CDR3. This chain joins TRBV5-1 and TRBJ2-7, with 10 bases fitting TRBD2. With 0 bases clipped from V and 7 bases from J, the junction kept 4 bases outside the gene matches. Germline V gene data show CDR1 as SGHRS and CDR2 as YFSETQ. The CDR3 is 14 residues long. CDR3 in amino acids: CASSLGTSGYEQYF. In DNA form, the CDR3 reads TGCGCCAGCAGCTTGGGGACTAGCGGCTATGAGCAGTACTTC.